The sequence of this T cell receptor beta chain was determined in a study of cytomegalovirus exposure and HLA in healthy donors. General study results and limits: Most sequenced TCRs were rare (though some public TCRs occurred in many donors). Reportedly, a later analysis found an Asian-associated ancestry cluster had fewer N-insertions than the approximately 640-donor mean.

This clone was seen more than once but under ten times. The antigen remains unidentified. The PCR made use of 60 Vbeta and 13 Jbeta primers. Profiled with immunoSEQ multiplex PCR; TCRdb holds only in-frame clones, not every one. The sample shows about 59,000 clones, 80% of them seen only once. The CDR3 extends over 15 amino acids. Germline trimming cut 5 bases from V and 2 bases from J; bases unmatched to any gene: 9. Germline V gene sequence: CDR1 SGHRS, CDR2 YFSETQ. Donors were nominally healthy when sampled, though unrecorded immune exposures were likely. The sequencing input was PBMCs. The V call is TRBV5-1, the J call TRBJ1-2; 7 bases match TRBD1. The sequence was obtained from a middle-aged woman in good health and CMV-seronegative. CDR3 nucleotide sequence: TGCGCCAGCAGAACCACGACAGGGAACAACTATGGCTACACCTTC. It translates to CASRTTTGNNYGYTF.